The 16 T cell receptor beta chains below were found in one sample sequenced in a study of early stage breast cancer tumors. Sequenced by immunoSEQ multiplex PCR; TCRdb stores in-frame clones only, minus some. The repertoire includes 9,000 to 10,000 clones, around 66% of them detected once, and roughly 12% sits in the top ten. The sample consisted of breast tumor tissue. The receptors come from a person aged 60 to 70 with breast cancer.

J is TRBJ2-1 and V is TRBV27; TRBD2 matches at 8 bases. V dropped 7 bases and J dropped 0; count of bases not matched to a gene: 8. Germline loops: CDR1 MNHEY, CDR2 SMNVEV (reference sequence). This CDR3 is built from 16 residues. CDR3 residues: CASTSRLAISYNEQFF. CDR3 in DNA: TGTGCCAGCACCTCTCGACTAGCGATCTCCTACAATGAGCAGTTCTTC.

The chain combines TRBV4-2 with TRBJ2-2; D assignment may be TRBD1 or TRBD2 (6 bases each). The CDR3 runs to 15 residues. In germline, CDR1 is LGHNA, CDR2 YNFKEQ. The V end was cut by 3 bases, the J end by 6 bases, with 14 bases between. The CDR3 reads CASSHERGVSGELFF. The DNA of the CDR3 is TGTGCCAGCAGCCACGAAAGGGGGGTCTCCGGGGAGCTGTTTTTT.

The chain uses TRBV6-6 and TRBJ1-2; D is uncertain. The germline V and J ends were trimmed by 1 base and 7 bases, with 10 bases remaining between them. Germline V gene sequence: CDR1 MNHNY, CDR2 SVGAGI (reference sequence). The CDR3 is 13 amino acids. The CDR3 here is CASSYLGGSGYTF. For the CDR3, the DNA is TGTGCCAGCAGTTACTTAGGAGGGAGTGGCTACACCTTC.

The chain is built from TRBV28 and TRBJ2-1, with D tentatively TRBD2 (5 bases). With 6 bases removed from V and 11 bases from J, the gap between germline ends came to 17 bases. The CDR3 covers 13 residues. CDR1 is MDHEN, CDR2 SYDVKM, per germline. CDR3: CASSSQGLEKQFF. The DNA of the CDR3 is TGTGCCAGCAGCTCGCAAGGACTGGAAAAGCAGTTCTTC.

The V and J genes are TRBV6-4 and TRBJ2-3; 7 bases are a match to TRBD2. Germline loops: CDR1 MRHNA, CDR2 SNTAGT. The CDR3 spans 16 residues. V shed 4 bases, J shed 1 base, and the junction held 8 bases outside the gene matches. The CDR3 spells CASSVSASGGTDTQYF. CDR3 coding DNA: TGTGCCAGCAGTGTGTCGGCTAGCGGCGGCACAGATACGCAGTATTTT.

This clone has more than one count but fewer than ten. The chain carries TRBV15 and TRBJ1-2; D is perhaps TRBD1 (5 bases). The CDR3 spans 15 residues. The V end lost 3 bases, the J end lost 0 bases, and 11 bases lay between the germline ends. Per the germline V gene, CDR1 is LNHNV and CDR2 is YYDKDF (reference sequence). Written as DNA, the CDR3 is TGTGCCACCAGCAGGGGGACCGATGCTAACTATGGCTACACCTTC. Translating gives CATSRGTDANYGYTF.

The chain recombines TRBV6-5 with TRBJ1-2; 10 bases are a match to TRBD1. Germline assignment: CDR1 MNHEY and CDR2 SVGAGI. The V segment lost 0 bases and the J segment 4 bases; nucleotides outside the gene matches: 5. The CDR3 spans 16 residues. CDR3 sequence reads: CASSYSPDRGGYGYTF. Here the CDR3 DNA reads TGTGCCAGCAGTTACTCCCCGGACAGGGGGGGCTATGGCTACACCTTC.

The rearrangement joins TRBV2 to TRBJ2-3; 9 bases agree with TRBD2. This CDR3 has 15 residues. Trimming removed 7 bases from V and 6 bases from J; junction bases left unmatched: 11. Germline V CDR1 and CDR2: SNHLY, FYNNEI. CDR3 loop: CASTVGSGGMDTQYF. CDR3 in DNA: TGTGCCAGCACGGTGGGGAGCGGGGGGATGGATACGCAGTATTTT.

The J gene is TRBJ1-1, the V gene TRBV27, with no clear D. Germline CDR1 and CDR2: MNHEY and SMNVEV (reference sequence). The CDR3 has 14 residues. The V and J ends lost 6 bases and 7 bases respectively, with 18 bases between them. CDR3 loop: CASRSLTLGNEAFF. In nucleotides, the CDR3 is TGTGCCAGCAGATCACTAACGTTGGGGAATGAAGCTTTCTTT.

CDR3 protein: CASSPYYSQDSFYEQYF. CDR3 sequence (DNA): TGTGCCAGCAGCCCGTATTACTCACAGGACTCATTCTACGAGCAGTACTTC. The chain carries TRBV5-4 and TRBJ2-7, with D tentatively TRBD1 or TRBD2 (5 bases each). CDR1 is SGHNT and CDR2 is YYREEE in the germline V gene (reference sequence). Trimming took 4 bases from V and 3 from J, leaving 23 bases between them. This CDR3 contains 17 residues.

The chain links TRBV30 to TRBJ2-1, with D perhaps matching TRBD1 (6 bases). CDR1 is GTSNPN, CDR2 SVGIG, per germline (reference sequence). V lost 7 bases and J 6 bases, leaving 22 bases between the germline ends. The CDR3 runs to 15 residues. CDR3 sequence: CASSQGVLVGNEQFF. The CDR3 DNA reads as TGTGCCTCGTCACAGGGCGTTTTAGTGGGCAATGAGCAGTTCTTC.

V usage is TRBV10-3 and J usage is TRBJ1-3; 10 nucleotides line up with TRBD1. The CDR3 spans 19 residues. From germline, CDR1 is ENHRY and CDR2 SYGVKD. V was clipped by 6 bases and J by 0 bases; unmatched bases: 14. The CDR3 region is CAISDRRAGQGDSGNTIYF. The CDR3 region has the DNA TGTGCCATCAGCGATCGAAGGGCCGGACAGGGGGACTCTGGAAACACCATATATTTT.

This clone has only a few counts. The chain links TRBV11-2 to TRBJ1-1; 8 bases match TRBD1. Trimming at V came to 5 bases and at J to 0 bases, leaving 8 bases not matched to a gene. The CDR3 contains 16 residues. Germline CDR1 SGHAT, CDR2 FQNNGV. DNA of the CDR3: TGTGCCAGCAGCCTTTGGGACAGGAAAGTGAACACTGAAGCTTTCTTT. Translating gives CASSLWDRKVNTEAFF.

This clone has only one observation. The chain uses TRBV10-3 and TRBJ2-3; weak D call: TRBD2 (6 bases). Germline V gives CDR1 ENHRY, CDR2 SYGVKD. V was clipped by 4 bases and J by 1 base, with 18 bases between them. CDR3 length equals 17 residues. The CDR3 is CAISGSPGGTGTDTQYF. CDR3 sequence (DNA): TGTGCCATCAGTGGGTCCCCTGGGGGGACGGGCACAGATACGCAGTATTTT.

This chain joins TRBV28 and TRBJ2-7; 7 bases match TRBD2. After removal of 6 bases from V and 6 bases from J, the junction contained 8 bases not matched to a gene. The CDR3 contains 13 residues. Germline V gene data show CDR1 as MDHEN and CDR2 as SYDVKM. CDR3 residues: CASRPPGGGEQYF. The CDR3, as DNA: TGTGCCAGCAGACCCCCGGGGGGTGGCGAGCAGTACTTC.

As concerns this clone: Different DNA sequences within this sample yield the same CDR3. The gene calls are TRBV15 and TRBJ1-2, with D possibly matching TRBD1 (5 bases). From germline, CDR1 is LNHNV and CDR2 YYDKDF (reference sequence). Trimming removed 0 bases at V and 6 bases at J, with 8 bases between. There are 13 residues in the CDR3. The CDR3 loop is CATSREEGDGYTF. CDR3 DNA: TGTGCCACCAGCAGAGAAGAAGGGGATGGCTACACCTTC.